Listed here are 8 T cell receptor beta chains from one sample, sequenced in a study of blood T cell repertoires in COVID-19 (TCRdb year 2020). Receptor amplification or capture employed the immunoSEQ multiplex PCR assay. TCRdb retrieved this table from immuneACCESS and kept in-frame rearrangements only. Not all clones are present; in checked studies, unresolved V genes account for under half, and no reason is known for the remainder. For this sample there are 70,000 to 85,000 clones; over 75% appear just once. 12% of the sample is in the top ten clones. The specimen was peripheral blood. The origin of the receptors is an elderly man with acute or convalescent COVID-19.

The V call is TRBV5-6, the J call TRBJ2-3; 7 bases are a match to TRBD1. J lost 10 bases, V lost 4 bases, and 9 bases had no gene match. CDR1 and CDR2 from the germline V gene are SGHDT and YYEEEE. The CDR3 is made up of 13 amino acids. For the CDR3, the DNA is TGTGCCAGCAGCGCGGACAGGTGGCTGGCGCAGTATTTT. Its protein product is CASSADRWLAQYF.

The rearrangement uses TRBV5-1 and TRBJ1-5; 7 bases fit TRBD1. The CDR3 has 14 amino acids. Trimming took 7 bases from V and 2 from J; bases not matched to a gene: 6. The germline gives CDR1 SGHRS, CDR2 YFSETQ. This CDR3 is CASAPGTGNQPQHF. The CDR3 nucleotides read TGCGCCAGCGCCCCCGGGACAGGCAATCAGCCCCAGCATTTT. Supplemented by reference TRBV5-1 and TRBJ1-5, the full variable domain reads KAGVTQTPRYLIKTRGQQVTLSCSPISGHRSVSWYQQTPGQGLQFLFEYFSETQRNKGNFPGRFSGRQFSNSRSEMNVSTLELGDSALYLCASAPGTGNQPQHFGDGTRLSIL.

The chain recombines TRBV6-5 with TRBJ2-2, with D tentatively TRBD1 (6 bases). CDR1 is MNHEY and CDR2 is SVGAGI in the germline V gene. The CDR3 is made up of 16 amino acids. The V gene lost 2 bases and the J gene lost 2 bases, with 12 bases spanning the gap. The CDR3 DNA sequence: TGTGCCAGCAGTTACCGAGACAGGCCTAACACCGGGGAGCTGTTTTTT. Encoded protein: CASSYRDRPNTGELFF.

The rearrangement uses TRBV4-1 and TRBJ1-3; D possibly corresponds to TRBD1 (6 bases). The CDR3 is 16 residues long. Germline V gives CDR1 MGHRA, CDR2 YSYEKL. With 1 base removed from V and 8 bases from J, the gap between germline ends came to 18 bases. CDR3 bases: TGCGCCAGCAGCCAAGGCTCCAGGGGCGGCTCTCACACCATATATTTT. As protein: CASSQGSRGGSHTIYF.

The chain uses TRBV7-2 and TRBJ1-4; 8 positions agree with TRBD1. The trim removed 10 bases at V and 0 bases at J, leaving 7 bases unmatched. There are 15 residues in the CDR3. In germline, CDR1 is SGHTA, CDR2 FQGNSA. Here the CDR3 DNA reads TGTGCCACCAGACAGGGGTCGGCAACTAATGAAAAACTGTTTTTT. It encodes CATRQGSATNEKLFF.

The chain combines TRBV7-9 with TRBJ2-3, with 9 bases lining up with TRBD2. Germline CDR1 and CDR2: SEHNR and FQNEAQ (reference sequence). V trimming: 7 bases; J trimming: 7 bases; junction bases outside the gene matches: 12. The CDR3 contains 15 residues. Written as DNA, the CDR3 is TGTGCCAGCACCCCTAGGGAAGCGGGGGGATATACGCAGTATTTT. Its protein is CASTPREAGGYTQYF.

The CDR3 is CASRDTSSYNEQFF. CDR3 DNA sequence: TGTGCCAGCCGGGACACGAGCTCCTACAATGAGCAGTTCTTC. The V gene is TRBV6-5, the J gene TRBJ2-1; tentative D call: TRBD1 (6 bases). V was clipped by 8 bases and J by 0 bases, with 11 bases between them. Germline-derived CDR1 and CDR2 are MNHEY and SVGAGI. The CDR3 loop spans 14 amino acids.

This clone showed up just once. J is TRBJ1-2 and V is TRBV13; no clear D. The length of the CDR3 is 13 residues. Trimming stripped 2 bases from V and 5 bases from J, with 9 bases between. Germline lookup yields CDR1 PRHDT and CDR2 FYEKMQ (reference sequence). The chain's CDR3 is CASSLREDYGYTF. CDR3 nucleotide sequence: TGTGCCAGCAGCTTACGGGAAGATTATGGCTACACCTTC.